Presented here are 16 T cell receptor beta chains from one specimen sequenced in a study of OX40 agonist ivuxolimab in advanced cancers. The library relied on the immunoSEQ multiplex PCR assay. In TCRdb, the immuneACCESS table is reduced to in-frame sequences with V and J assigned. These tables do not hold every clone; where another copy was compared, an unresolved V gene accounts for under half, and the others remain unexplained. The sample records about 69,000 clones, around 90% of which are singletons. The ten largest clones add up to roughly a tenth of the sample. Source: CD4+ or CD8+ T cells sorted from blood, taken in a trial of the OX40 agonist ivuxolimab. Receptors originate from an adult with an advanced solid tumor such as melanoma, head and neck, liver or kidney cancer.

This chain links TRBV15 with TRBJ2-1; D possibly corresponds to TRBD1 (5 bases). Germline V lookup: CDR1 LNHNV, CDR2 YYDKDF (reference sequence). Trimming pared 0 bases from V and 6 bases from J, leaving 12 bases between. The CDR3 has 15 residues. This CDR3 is CATSRDRARANEQFF. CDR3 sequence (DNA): TGTGCCACCAGCAGAGATCGAGCCAGGGCCAATGAGCAGTTCTTC.

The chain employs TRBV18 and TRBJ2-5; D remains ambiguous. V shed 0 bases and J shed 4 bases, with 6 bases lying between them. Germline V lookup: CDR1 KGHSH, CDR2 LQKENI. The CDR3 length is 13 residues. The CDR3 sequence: CASSPPSVETQYF. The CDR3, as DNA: TGTGCCAGCTCACCACCCAGCGTAGAGACCCAGTACTTC.

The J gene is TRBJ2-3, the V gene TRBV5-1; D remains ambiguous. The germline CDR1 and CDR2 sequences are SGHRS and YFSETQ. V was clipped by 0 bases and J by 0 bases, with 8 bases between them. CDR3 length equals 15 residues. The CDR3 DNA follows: TGCGCCAGCAGCTTGGATGGTTCTAGCACAGATACGCAGTATTTT. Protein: CASSLDGSSTDTQYF.

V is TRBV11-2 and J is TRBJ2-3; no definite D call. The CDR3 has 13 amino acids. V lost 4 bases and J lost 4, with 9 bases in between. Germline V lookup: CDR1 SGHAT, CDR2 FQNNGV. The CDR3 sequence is CASSYSTADTQYF. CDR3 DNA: TGTGCCAGCAGCTATTCCACGGCAGATACGCAGTATTTT.

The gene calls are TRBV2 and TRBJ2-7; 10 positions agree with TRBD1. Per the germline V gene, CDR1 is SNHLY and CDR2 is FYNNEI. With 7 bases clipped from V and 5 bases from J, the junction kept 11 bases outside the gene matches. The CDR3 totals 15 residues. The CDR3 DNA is TGTGCCAGCACCCCAAAGGGGACAGGGGCCAACGAGCAGTACTTC. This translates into CASTPKGTGANEQYF.

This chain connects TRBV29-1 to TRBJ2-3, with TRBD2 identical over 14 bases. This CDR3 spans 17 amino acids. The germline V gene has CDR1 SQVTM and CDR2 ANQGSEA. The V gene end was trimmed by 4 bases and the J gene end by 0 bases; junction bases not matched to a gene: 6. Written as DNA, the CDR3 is TGCAGCGTTGGAGGACTAGCGGGAGGTGGGAGCACAGATACGCAGTATTTT. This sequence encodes CSVGGLAGGGSTDTQYF.

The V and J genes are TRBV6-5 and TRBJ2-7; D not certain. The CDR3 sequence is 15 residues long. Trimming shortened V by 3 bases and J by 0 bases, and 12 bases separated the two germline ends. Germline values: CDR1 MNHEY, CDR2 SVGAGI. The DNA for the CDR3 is TGTGCCAGCAGTTATGTGGGTCAGAGCTCCTACGAGCAGTACTTC. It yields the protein CASSYVGQSSYEQYF.

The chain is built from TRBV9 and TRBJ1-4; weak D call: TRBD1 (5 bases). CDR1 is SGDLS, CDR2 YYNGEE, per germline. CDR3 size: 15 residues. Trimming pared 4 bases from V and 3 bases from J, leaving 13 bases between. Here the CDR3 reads CASSPTWGPNEKLFF. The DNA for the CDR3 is TGTGCCAGCAGCCCGACTTGGGGCCCTAATGAAAAACTGTTTTTT.

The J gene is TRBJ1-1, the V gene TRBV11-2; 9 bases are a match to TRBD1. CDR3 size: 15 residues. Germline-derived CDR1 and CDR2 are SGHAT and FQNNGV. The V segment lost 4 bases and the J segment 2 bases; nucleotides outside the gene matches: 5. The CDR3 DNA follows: TGTGCCAGCAGCTCCGGACAGGGGATAAACACTGAAGCTTTCTTT. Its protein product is CASSSGQGINTEAFF.

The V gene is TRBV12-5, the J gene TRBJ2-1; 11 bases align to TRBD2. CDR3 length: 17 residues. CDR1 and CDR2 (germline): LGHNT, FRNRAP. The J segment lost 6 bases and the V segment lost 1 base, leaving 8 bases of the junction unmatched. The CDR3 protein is CASGLGSGTSGPNEQFF. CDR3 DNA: TGTGCTAGTGGTTTGGGGTCCGGGACTAGCGGACCCAATGAGCAGTTCTTC.

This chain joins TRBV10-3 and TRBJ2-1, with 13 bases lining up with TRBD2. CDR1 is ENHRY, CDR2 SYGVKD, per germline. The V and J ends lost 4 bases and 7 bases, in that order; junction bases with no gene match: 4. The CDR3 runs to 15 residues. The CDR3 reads CAISGLAGGGNEQFF. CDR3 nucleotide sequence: TGTGCCATCAGTGGACTAGCGGGAGGAGGGAATGAGCAGTTCTTC.

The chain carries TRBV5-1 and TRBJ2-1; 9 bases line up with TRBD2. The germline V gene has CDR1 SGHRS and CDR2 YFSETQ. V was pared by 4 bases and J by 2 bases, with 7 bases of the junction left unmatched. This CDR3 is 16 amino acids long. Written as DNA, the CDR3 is TGCGCCAGCAGCGTCTTGACTAGCGGTACCTACAATGAGCAGTTCTTC. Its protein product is CASSVLTSGTYNEQFF.

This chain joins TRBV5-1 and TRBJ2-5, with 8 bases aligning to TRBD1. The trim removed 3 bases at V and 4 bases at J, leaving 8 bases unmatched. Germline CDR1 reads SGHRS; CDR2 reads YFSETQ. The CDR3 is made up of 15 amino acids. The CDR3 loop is CASSSPRTGRETQYF. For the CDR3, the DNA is TGCGCCAGCAGCTCCCCCCGGACAGGGAGAGAGACCCAGTACTTC.

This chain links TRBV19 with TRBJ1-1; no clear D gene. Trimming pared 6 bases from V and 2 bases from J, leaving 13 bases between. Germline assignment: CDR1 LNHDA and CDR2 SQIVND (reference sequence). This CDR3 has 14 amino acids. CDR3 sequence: CASSRSGLNTEAFF. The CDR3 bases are TGTGCCAGTAGCAGGTCGGGCCTCAACACTGAAGCTTTCTTT.

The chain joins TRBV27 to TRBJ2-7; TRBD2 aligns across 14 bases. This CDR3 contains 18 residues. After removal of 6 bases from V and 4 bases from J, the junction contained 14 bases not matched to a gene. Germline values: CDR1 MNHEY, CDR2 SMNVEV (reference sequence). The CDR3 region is CASRSRGTSGGVGYEQYF. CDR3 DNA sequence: TGTGCCAGCAGATCTAGAGGGACTAGCGGGGGCGTGGGATACGAGCAGTACTTC.

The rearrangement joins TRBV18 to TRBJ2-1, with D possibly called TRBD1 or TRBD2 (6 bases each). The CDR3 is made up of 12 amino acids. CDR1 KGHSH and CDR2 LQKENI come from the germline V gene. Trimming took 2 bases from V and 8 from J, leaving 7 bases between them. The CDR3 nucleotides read TGTGCCAGCTCACCAGGGGGGCATGAGCAGTTCTTC. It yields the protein CASSPGGHEQFF.